The entry below gives a single T cell receptor (beta chain) sequence along with its context. The assay was immunoSEQ multiplex PCR, and TCRdb's table has in-frame clones only and misses some. The sample contains approximately 2.3 million clones, more than 80% of which appear only once. This CDR3 region has 15 residues. V shed 3 bases, J shed 7 bases, and the junction held 7 bases outside the gene matches. Germline CDR1 and CDR2: SGHNT and YYREEE (reference sequence). This sample is drawn from a study of shared clonotypes between healthy human individuals. V usage is TRBV5-4 and J usage is TRBJ1-2; TRBD1 aligns across 12 bases. The sequenced sample consisted of naive CD4+ T cells from PBMCs. This sample's subset: CD45RA+ positively selected. The TCR comes from a man between 18 and 29 years old in good health. Some clones in this sample may be carry-over from other donors' samples. The CDR3 DNA is TGTGCCAGCAGCTATCCGGGACAGGGGGCGGTTGGCTACACCTTC. Its protein product is CASSYPGQGAVGYTF.